The 22 T cell receptor beta chains below all came from one sample that was sequenced in a study of blood T cell repertoires in COVID-19. Data came from immunoSEQ multiplex PCR; TCRdb stores just in-frame clones and leaves some out. The repertoire holds roughly 280,000 clones, with around 90% as singletons. Sequencing was done on a sample of PBMCs or T cells enriched from blood (not recorded which). Receptor source: a man aged 35-49 years who had been exposed to COVID-19.

The gene calls are TRBV10-3 and TRBJ2-3, with D possibly TRBD2 on 6 matching bases. Per the germline V gene, CDR1 is ENHRY and CDR2 is SYGVKD. Trimming took off 3 bases at V and 3 bases at J, with 19 bases between the two ends. The CDR3 extends over 17 amino acids. DNA of the CDR3: TGTGCCATCAGTGATGGGTCGTTTAGCGGAGCAACAGATACGCAGTATTTT. Its protein product is CAISDGSFSGATDTQYF.

Written as DNA, the CDR3 is TGTGCCAGCAGCCAAGATGGTCAGGGCATGAACACTGAAGCTTTCTTT. Translated, it gives CASSQDGQGMNTEAFF. V is TRBV3-1 (or the pseudogene TRBV3-2) and J is TRBJ1-1; possible D gene TRBD1, 5 bases. In germline, CDR1 is LGHDT, CDR2 YNNKEL (reference sequence). There are 16 residues in the CDR3. V was trimmed by 0 bases and J by 0 bases, leaving 11 bases between them.

The chain employs TRBV7-3 and TRBJ2-1, with 9 bases matching TRBD1. Germline V gene lookup returns CDR1 SGHTA and CDR2 FQGTGA. With V trimmed by 3 bases and J by 4 bases, 4 bases remained unmatched. The CDR3 is 15 residues long. The CDR3 coding sequence is TGTGCCAGCAGCTTTTTGGGACAGGGATACAATGAGCAGTTCTTC. It is translated as CASSFLGQGYNEQFF. The full variable domain, with the rest looked up from reference TRBV7-3 and TRBJ2-1, is GAGVSQTPSNKVTEKGKYVELRCDPISGHTALYWYRQSLGQGPEFLIYFQGTGAADDSGLPNDRFFAVRPEGSVSTLKIQRTERGDSAVYLCASSFLGQGYNEQFFGPGTRLTVL.

The chain combines TRBV19 with TRBJ2-5, with 10 bases fitting TRBD1. Germline-derived CDR1 and CDR2 are LNHDA and SQIVND (reference sequence). The CDR3 has 16 residues. J was trimmed by 5 bases and V by 6 bases; bases with no gene match: 12. CDR3 nucleotides: TGTGCCAGTAGCTCGACAGGGGGCGGCACAGGGGAGACCCAGTACTTC. Its protein product is CASSSTGGGTGETQYF.

The V gene is TRBV28, the J gene TRBJ2-1, with D perhaps matching TRBD1 (6 bases). The CDR3 sequence is 16 residues long. Per germline, CDR1 MDHEN and CDR2 SYDVKM. The ends were cut back, 4 bases at V and 0 bases at J, with 13 bases in the middle. In nucleotides, the CDR3 is TGTGCCAGCAGTTCCACAGGGTCCCCCTCCTACAATGAGCAGTTCTTC. Its translation is CASSSTGSPSYNEQFF. Complete variable domain (other parts from reference TRBV28 and TRBJ2-1): DVKVTQSSRYLVKRTGEKVFLECVQDMDHENMFWYRQDPGLGLRLIYFSYDVKMKEKGDIPEGYSVSREKKERFSLILESASTNQTSMYLCASSSTGSPSYNEQFFGPGTRLTVL.

V is TRBV10-3 and J is TRBJ1-2; the D gene is possibly TRBD1 (5 bases). The CDR3 is 14 amino acids. V was trimmed by 5 bases and J by 3 bases, leaving 13 bases between them. CDR1 ENHRY and CDR2 SYGVKD come from the germline V gene. CDR3 amino acids: CAISSKGRDYGYTF. The CDR3 DNA reads as TGTGCCATCAGTTCTAAGGGGAGGGACTATGGCTACACCTTC.

This clone was counted only a few times. The V gene is TRBV19, the J gene TRBJ2-2, with a tentative D call TRBD1 (5 bases). Deletions cut 3 bases from V and 4 bases from J, with 6 bases between. CDR3 length: 13 amino acids. CDR1 LNHDA and CDR2 SQIVND come from the germline V gene (reference sequence). The CDR3 region is CASSIRVTGELFF. DNA of the CDR3: TGTGCCAGTAGTATCAGGGTCACCGGGGAGCTGTTTTTT.

V gene TRBV24-1 combines with J gene TRBJ1-5; 12 bases are shared with TRBD1. V shed 5 bases and J 7 bases; nucleotides not matched to a gene: 8. CDR1 is KGHDR and CDR2 is SFDVKD in the germline V gene. The CDR3 spans 16 residues. The CDR3 region is CATSGPGQGAGQPQHF. Written as DNA, the CDR3 is TGTGCCACCAGTGGACCGGGACAGGGGGCCGGGCAGCCCCAGCATTTT.

This clone was detected only once. This chain connects TRBV6-1 to TRBJ2-5; 13 nucleotides align to TRBD2. With 1 base clipped from V and 2 bases from J, the junction kept 1 base outside the gene matches. Germline CDR1 is MNHNS and CDR2 is SASEGT. The CDR3 covers 16 residues. The CDR3 DNA reads as TGTGCCAGCAGTGAAGTACTAGCGGGAGGGCAAGAGACCCAGTACTTC. Protein: CASSEVLAGGQETQYF.

The chain recombines TRBV14 with TRBJ1-2; TRBD1 might be the D (6 bases). The V gene's germline CDR1 is SGHDN and CDR2 FVKESK. This CDR3 is built from 15 residues. Trimming shortened V by 1 base and J by 6 bases, and 15 bases separated the two germline ends. The CDR3 DNA follows: TGTGCCAGCAGCCAAGTTTTACAGGGAGGGGATGGCTACACCTTC. Translation gives CASSQVLQGGDGYTF.

The chain combines TRBV6-1 with TRBJ1-5, with a weak D call TRBD1 (6 bases). There are 15 residues in the CDR3. Trimming took off 4 bases at V and 6 bases at J, with 16 bases between the two ends. CDR1 is MNHNS, CDR2 SASEGT, per germline. The CDR3 DNA reads as TGTGCCAGCAGTGGGGGGCAGGGTGATCGTCAGCCCCAGCATTTT. It is translated as CASSGGQGDRQPQHF.

This chain connects TRBV10-3 to TRBJ1-5; the D is unclear. This CDR3 has 14 amino acids. The germline V gene encodes CDR1 ENHRY and CDR2 SYGVKD. V gave up 5 bases and J gave up 4 bases, with 12 bases separating them. For the CDR3, the DNA is TGTGCCATCAGTCCTTCCGGTCCAAATCAGCCCCAGCATTTT. It encodes CAISPSGPNQPQHF.

Only one count was recorded for this clone. The rearrangement links TRBV10-3 to TRBJ2-7; TRBD1 matches 9 bases. V lost 0 bases to trimming and J lost 1 base; unmatched junction nucleotides: 1. The germline CDR1 and CDR2 sequences are ENHRY and SYGVKD. The CDR3 runs 15 residues. CDR3 DNA: TGTGCCATCAGTGAGTCTGGGACAGGGTCCTACGAGCAGTACTTC. The encoded protein is CAISESGTGSYEQYF.

This rearrangement joins TRBV28 to TRBJ1-4; D not resolved. The CDR3 is 14 residues long. Trimming pared 9 bases from V and 0 bases from J, leaving 11 bases between. Germline CDR1 reads MDHEN; CDR2 reads SYDVKM. For the CDR3, the DNA is TGTGCCAGTTTCGGGTACACAACTAATGAAAAACTGTTTTTT. Protein sequence: CASFGYTTNEKLFF.

The chain is built from TRBV30 and TRBJ1-6, with unresolved D. The germline gives CDR1 GTSNPN, CDR2 SVGIG (reference sequence). The CDR3 runs to 14 residues. V lost 0 bases and J 7 bases, leaving 10 bases between the germline ends. The CDR3 loop reads CAWSVGLRNSPLHF. The CDR3 bases are TGTGCCTGGAGTGTAGGACTGCGAAATTCACCCCTCCACTTT.

The genes are TRBV27 and TRBJ1-2; tentative D call: TRBD1 (6 bases). Germline values: CDR1 MNHEY, CDR2 SMNVEV (reference sequence). The CDR3 is 13 residues long. Between the trimmed V and J ends, which lost 7 bases and 3 bases, there was a span of 12 bases. The CDR3 sequence: CASKTGSDYGYTF. In nucleotides, the CDR3 is TGTGCCAGCAAGACAGGTTCAGACTATGGCTACACCTTC.

The chain uses TRBV27 and TRBJ1-3, with D unresolved. Germline CDR1 and CDR2: MNHEY and SMNVEV (reference sequence). The length of the CDR3 is 14 residues. Trimming took 5 bases from V and 1 from J, leaving 9 bases between them. The CDR3 DNA is TGTGCCAGCAGTATGAGGAGATCTGGAAACACCATATATTTT. It encodes CASSMRRSGNTIYF.

The CDR3 here is CASSLPKGSGADNEQFF. The CDR3 bases are TGTGCCAGCAGCCTACCAAAGGGTAGCGGGGCCGACAATGAGCAGTTCTTC. V usage is TRBV5-6 and J usage is TRBJ2-1; 8 bases agree with TRBD2. The germline CDR1 and CDR2 sequences are SGHDT and YYEEEE. The CDR3 runs to 17 residues. The junction had 14 bases not matched to a gene; V was cut back by 4 bases and J by 5 bases.

V usage is TRBV14 and J usage is TRBJ2-1; TRBD1 matches at 11 bases. The junction had 5 bases not matched to a gene; V was cut back by 1 base and J by 9 bases. In germline, CDR1 is SGHDN, CDR2 FVKESK. The CDR3 has 15 amino acids. This chain's CDR3 is CASSQVGTGGLEQFF. The CDR3 DNA follows: TGTGCCAGCAGCCAAGTGGGGACAGGGGGTCTTGAGCAGTTCTTC.

The chain carries TRBV28 and TRBJ1-2; 9 nucleotides line up with TRBD1. CDR1 and CDR2 from the germline V gene are MDHEN and SYDVKM. Germline trimming cut 6 bases from V and 8 bases from J; bases unmatched to any gene: 13. This CDR3 contains 15 residues. CDR3 in amino acids: CASRTPSGQGKGYTF. For the CDR3, the DNA is TGTGCCAGCAGGACCCCCTCGGGACAGGGAAAAGGCTACACCTTC.

V and J are TRBV21-1 and TRBJ1-1. TRBV21-1 is recorded as a pseudogene. This CDR3 spans 15 amino acids. The CDR3 DNA reads TGTGCCAGCAGCAAAAGCTTACGTGCCGAAGAGGAAGCTTTCTTT. Its protein is CASSKSLRAEEEAFF.

The chain carries TRBV4-2 and TRBJ2-2; possible D gene TRBD1, 5 bases. The V and J ends lost 1 base and 5 bases respectively, with 11 bases between them. CDR3 length equals 15 residues. Germline-derived CDR1 and CDR2 are LGHNA and YNFKEQ. CDR3 DNA: TGTGCCAGCAGCCAAGGGCAGGGTGAAACCGGGGAGCTGTTTTTT. Amino acids: CASSQGQGETGELFF.